This T cell receptor beta chain appears in the sequencing data of a study of PD-L1 blockade in urothelial cancer. The sample's time point: pretreatment peripheral blood. V was trimmed by 6 bases and J by 4 bases, leaving 12 bases between them. The V gene's germline CDR1 is SGHNT and CDR2 YENEEA. The CDR3 extends over 13 amino acids. This clone was observed a few times. Method: immunoSEQ multiplex PCR; TCRdb's copy keeps in-frame clones and lacks some. The profile covers 50,000 to 55,000 clones, with roughly 80% appearing a single time and approximately 3.8% taken by the ten largest. This chain links TRBV11-3 with TRBJ1-2; possibly TRBD1 for D (5 bases). The starting material was PBMCs, obtained around atezolizumab (anti-PD-L1) treatment. The clonotype was recovered from an older man with urothelial cancer. CDR3 loop: CASSSDSFYGYTF. CDR3 bases: TGTGCCAGCAGTTCCGACAGCTTCTATGGCTACACCTTC.